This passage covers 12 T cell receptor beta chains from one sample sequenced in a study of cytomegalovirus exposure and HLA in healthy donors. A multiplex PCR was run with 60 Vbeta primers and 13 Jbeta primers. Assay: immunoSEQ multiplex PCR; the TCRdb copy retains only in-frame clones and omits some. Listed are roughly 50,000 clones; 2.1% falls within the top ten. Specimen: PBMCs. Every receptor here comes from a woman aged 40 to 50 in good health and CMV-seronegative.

In nucleotides, the CDR3 is TGTGCCAGCAGCTTCAGGGGGAGCCCTTATGCTGAAGCTTTCTTT. Its translation is CASSFRGSPYAEAFF. The rearrangement uses TRBV5-4 and TRBJ1-1; 7 bases map to TRBD1. V gave up 2 bases and J gave up 6 bases; unmatched junction bases: 10. CDR1 is SGHNT and CDR2 is YYREEE in the germline V gene (reference sequence). The CDR3 loop spans 15 amino acids.

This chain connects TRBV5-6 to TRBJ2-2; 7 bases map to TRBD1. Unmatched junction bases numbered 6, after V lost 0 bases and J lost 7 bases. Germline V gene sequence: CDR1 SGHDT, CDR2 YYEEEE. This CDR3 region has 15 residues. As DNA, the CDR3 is TGTGCCAGCAGCTTGGGTTTTTGGACAGGCGGGGAGCTGTTTTTT. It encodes CASSLGFWTGGELFF.

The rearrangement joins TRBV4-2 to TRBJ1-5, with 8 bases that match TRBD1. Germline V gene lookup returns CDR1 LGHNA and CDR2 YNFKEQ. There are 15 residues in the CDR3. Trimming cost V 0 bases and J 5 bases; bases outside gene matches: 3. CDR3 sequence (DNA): TGTGCCAGCAGCCAAGACGGGACAGGCGATCAGCCCCAGCATTTT. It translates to CASSQDGTGDQPQHF.

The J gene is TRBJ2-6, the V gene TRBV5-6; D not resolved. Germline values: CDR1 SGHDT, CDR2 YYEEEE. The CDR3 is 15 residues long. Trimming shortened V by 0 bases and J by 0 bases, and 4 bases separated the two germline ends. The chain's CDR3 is CASSLGASGANVLTF. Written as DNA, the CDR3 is TGTGCCAGCAGCTTGGGGGCCTCTGGGGCCAACGTCCTGACTTTC.

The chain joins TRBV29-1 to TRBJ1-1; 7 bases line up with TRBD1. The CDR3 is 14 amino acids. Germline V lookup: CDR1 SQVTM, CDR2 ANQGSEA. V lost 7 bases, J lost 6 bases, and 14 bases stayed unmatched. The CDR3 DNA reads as TGCAGCGCGAAACCGGGACAGAATAGGGCTGAAGCTTTCTTT. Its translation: CSAKPGQNRAEAFF.

CDR3 in amino acids: CASSVEAEYQPQHF. CDR3 DNA sequence: TGTGCCAGCAGCGTCGAAGCCGAATATCAGCCCCAGCATTTT. This chain connects TRBV9 to TRBJ1-5; D not resolved. V was trimmed by 2 bases and J by 5 bases, leaving 11 bases between them. This CDR3 is built from 14 residues. Germline V gene data show CDR1 as SGDLS and CDR2 as YYNGEE.

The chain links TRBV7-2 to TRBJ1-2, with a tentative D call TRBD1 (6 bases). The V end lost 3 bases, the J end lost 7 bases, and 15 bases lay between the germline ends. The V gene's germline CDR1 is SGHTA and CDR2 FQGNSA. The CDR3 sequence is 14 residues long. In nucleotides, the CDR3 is TGTGCCAGCAGCTTTGGAACCAGGGGCTTTGGCTACACCTTC. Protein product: CASSFGTRGFGYTF. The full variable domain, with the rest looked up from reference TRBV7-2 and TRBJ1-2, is GAGVSQSPSNKVTEKGKDVELRCDPISGHTALYWYRQSLGQGLEFLIYFQGNSAPDKSGLPSDRFSAERTGGSVSTLTIQRTQQEDSAVYLCASSFGTRGFGYTFGSGTRLTVV.

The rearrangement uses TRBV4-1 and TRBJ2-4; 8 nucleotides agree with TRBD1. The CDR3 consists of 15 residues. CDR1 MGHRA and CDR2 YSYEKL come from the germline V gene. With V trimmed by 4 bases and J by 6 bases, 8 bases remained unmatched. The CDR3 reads CASSRATGVGNIQYF. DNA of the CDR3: TGCGCCAGCAGCCGAGCGACAGGGGTGGGAAACATTCAGTACTTC.

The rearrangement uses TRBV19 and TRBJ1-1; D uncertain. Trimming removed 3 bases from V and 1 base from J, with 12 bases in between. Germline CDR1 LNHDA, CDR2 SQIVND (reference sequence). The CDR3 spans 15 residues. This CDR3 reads CASSITTLPNTEAFF. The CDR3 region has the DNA TGTGCCAGTAGTATCACAACGCTTCCGAACACTGAAGCTTTCTTT.

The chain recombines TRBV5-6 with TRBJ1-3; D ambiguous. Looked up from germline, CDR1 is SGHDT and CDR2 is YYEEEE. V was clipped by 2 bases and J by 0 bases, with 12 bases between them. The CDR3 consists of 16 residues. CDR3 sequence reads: CASSFGLPSSGNTIYF. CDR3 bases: TGTGCCAGCAGCTTTGGACTGCCTAGCTCTGGAAACACCATATATTTT.

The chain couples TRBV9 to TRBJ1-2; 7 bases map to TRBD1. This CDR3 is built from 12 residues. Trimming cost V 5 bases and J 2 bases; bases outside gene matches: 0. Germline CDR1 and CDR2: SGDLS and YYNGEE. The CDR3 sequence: CASRGQNYGYTF. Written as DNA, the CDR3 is TGTGCCAGCAGGGGACAGAACTATGGCTACACCTTC.

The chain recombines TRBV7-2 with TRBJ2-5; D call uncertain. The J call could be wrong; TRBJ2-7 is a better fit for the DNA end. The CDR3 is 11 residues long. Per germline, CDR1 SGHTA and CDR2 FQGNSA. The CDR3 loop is CASSREYEQYF. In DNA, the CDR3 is TGTGCCAGCAGCCGAGAGTACGAGCAGTACTTC.